The entry below describes one T cell receptor (beta chain). Its antigen is not yet known. Base qualities are missing; no much larger clone stands one base away. Libraries were prepared through the immunoSEQ multiplex PCR assay. TCRdb stores this immuneACCESS table with in-frame sequences only. Part of the clones is absent; in the studies checked, under half of the shortfall reflects unresolved V genes, and no reason is known for the rest. This sample comprises tens of thousands of clones, around 94% of them detected only once. Of the sample, over 0.25% falls within the top ten clones. The data stem from a study of technical replicates of blood from a few donors (dated by TCRdb to the late 2010s). The junction shows trimming of 3 bases on V and 6 bases on J, and the gene matches do not reach 5 bases of it. Per the germline V gene, MDHEN is the CDR1 and SYDVKM is the CDR2. The CDR3 runs 14 amino acids, cysteine and phenylalanine included. The DNA shown is the 42-base CDR3, in frame from base 1.

This receptor chain uses TRBV28 and TRBJ1-5; TRBD1 lines up with 7 middle nucleotides. Sequencing was performed on T cells isolated from PBMCs. The clonotype originates from a human donor in good health. CDR3 protein: CASSFLQGSQPQHF. The sequenced DNA is TGTGCCAGCAGTTTCTTACAGGGGTCTCAGCCCCAGCATTTT. Outside the CDR3, residues come from the reference TRBV28 and TRBJ1-5 proteins, so the full variable domain is: DVKVTQSSRYLVKRTGEKVFLECVQDMDHENMFWYRQDPGLGLRLIYFSYDVKMKEKGDIPEGYSVSREKKERFSLILESASTNQTSMYLCASSFLQGSQPQHFGDGTRLSIL.